This T cell receptor beta chain was recorded in a study of PD-1 blockade in classical Hodgkin lymphoma. As for the study in general: Administration of nivolumab to patients was at 3 mg/kg intravenously every 2 weeks. The study's findings and limits: Newly diagnosed patients reportedly had lower baseline TCR diversity than healthy donors. Unlike CD8+ TCR diversity, which did not rise significantly by C4D1, CD4+ TCR diversity did.

CDR1 SGDLS and CDR2 YYNGEE come from the germline V gene. J lost 14 bases, V lost 4 bases, and 5 bases had no gene match. The CDR3 is 12 amino acids. TCRdb keeps only in-frame clones here, not all; method: immunoSEQ multiplex PCR. The sample holds about 46,000 clones, about three quarters seen once. Worth noting for this clone: Its antigen remains unidentified.

Every patient had relapsed following autologous stem cell transplantation, and cohorts differed in brentuximab vedotin exposure. Each best response was a complete response, a partial response or progressive disease. V gene TRBV9 combines with J gene TRBJ1-6, with TRBD1 matching 8 bases. This TCR was recovered from a human donor with classical Hodgkin lymphoma. Sequencing used peripheral blood mononuclear cells (PBMCs), obtained at baseline. CDR3 nucleotides: TGTGCCAGCAGCTTACAGGGGGAGGCCCTCCACTTT. This translates into CASSLQGEALHF.